This TCR beta chain was sequenced during a study of blood T cell repertoires in COVID-19. The CDR3 is 13 amino acids. Per the germline V gene, CDR1 is MNHEY and CDR2 is SMNVEV (reference sequence). Unmatched junction bases numbered 4, after V lost 6 bases and J lost 3 bases. Some clones are missing from TCRdb's copy, which holds only in-frame ones; the method was immunoSEQ multiplex PCR. The sample yields 90,000 to 100,000 clones, about four fifths seen once. This TCR came from a woman aged 60-75 years with acute or convalescent COVID-19. Sample: peripheral blood. The rearrangement links TRBV27 to TRBJ1-2; 7 bases align to TRBD1. CDR3 protein: CASRSGTDYGYTF. The CDR3 nucleotides are TGTGCCAGCAGGTCTGGGACAGACTATGGCTACACCTTC.